A selection of T cell receptor beta chains follows, all from one sample in a study of blood T cells in healthy people across ages. Using its own MiXCR run on the 5' RACE reads, TCRdb lists one record per CDR3 protein. The repertoire includes 800,000 or so distinct CDR3 sequences, roughly 25% of them detected once, and approximately 4% sits in the top ten. The same specimen was also included in a second study, on T cells of mothers and their children.

The source material was blood. The source is a boy younger than 18 in good health. The conserved cysteine and the conserved F or W are not part of the CDR3 here. D genes are given only for firm matches.

j_gene,v_gene,d_gene,CDR3aa
TRBJ1-3,TRBV6-5,-,ASSYSAGSRPGNTIY
TRBJ2-4,TRBV2,TRBD2,ASMDAGVSDIQY
TRBJ2-4,TRBV20-1,-,SARGPPAGNIQY
TRBJ1-6,TRBV7-9,-,ASSFRDTGPGVSLH
TRBJ1-1,TRBV5-1,TRBD1,ASSLAGTGRMRTEAF
TRBJ1-2,TRBV20-1,-,SATPLAQNYGYT
TRBJ1-2,TRBV28,-,ASSRHEDSLNGYT
TRBJ2-6,TRBV6-1,TRBD1,ASSPTGAGGANVLT
TRBJ2-1,TRBV20-1,TRBD2,SARATSGGLGLYNEQF
TRBJ2-3,TRBV7-2,-,ASSLVILAPDTQY
TRBJ2-2,TRBV2,-,ASRYREATGELF
-,TRBV5-8,-,ASSYMGVRSYEQY
TRBJ2-5,TRBV6-5,TRBD2,ASSRNSGRAQETQY
TRBJ2-3,TRBV7-3,-,ASSPGPPSTTDTQY
TRBJ2-7,TRBV28,-,ATGGYEQY
TRBJ1-4,TRBV28,TRBD1,ASTRGDNEKLF
TRBJ2-1,TRBV7-2,TRBD2,ASSSRTSGRPSSYNEQF
-,TRBV5-1,TRBD2,ASSSGLAGRNEQF
TRBJ1-1,TRBV28,-,ASSLLQISTEAF
TRBJ2-5,TRBV4-3,-,ASSHWISGIQETQY
TRBJ1-1,TRBV28,-,ASSREWGLNTEAF
TRBJ2-2,TRBV10-3,-,AISEATGPGELF
TRBJ2-2,TRBV7-6,-,ASSFMPRDAGELF
TRBJ1-1,TRBV6-2/TRBV6-3,-,ASSRDMYAEAF
TRBJ2-5,TRBV12-3/TRBV12-4,-,ASSHSSPGKETQY
-,TRBV12-3/TRBV12-4,TRBD2,ASSRKTSGRVVETQY